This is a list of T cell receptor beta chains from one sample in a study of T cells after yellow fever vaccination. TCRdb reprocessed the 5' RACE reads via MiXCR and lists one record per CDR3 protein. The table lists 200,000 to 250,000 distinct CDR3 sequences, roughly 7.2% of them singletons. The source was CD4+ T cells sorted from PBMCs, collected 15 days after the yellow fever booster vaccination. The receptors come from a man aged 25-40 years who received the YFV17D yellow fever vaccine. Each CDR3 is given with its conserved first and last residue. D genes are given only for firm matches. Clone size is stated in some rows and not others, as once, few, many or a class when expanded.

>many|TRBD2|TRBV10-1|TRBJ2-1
CASSEGLAGVYNEQFF
TGCGCCAGCAGTGAGGGACTAGCGGGAGTATATAATGAGCAGTTCTTC
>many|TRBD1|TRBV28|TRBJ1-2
CASSTGQGTYLYGYTF
TGTGCCAGCAGCACCGGACAGGGGACCTACCTATATGGCTACACCTTC
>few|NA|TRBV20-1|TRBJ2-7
CSARDEARPPYEQYF
TGCAGTGCTAGAGATGAAGCGCGCCCACCCTACGAGCAGTACTTC
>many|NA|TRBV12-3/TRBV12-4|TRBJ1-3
CASRDTDTGNTIYF
TGTGCCAGCAGAGACACGGATACTGGAAACACCATATATTTT
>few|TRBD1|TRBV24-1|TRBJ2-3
CATTGTGVGNTQYF
TGTGCCACCACCGGGACAGGGGTGGGGAATACGCAGTATTTT
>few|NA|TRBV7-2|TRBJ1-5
CASSLDRHFVQPQHF
TGTGCCAGCAGCTTAGACAGGCACTTCGTTCAGCCCCAGCATTTT
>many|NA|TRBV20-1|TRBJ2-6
CSALSGANVLTF
TGCAGTGCTCTCTCTGGGGCCAACGTCCTGACTTTC
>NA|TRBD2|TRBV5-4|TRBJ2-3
CASSPSAGGGDTQYF
TGTGCCAGCAGCCCCTCAGCGGGAGGGGGAGATACGCAGTATTTT
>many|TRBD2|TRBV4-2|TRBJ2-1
CASSQSSGRAFGYNEQFF
TGTGCCAGCAGCCAATCCAGCGGGAGGGCCTTTGGCTACAATGAGCAGTTCTTC
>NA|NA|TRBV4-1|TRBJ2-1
CASSQARTSYNEQFF
TGCGCCAGCAGCCAAGCCCGGACTTCCTACAATGAGCAGTTCTTC
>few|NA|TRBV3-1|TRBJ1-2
CASSQGTANYGYTF
TGTGCCAGCAGCCAAGGGACAGCCAACTATGGCTACACCTTC
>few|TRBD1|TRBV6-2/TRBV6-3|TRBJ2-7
CASSPGTGVIYEQYF
TGTGCCAGCAGCCCCGGGACAGGAGTTATCTACGAGCAGTACTTC
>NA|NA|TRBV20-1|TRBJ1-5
CSAIGDRNQPQHF
TGCAGTGCTATCGGGGATCGCAATCAGCCCCAGCATTTT
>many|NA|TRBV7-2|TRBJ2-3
CASSSQEPTQYF
TGTGCCAGCAGCTCACAGGAGCCTACGCAGTATTTT
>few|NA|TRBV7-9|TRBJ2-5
CASSLRRGPEETQYF
TGTGCCAGCAGTCTACGGCGCGGGCCTGAAGAGACCCAGTACTTC
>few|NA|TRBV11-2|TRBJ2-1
CASSLDRIEEQFF
TGTGCCAGCAGCTTAGATAGGATAGAGGAGCAGTTCTTC
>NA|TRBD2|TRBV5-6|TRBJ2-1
CASTPRRVAGSSYNEQFF
TGTGCCAGCACCCCTCGTCGGGTAGCGGGGAGCTCCTACAATGAGCAGTTCTTC
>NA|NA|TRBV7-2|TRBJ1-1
CASLRGGGITEAFF
TGTGCCAGCCTGAGAGGGGGAGGGATCACTGAAGCTTTCTTT
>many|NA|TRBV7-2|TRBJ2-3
CASSRNPTDTQYF
TGTGCCAGCAGCCGGAACCCCACAGATACGCAGTATTTT
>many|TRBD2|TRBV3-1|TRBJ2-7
CASSQRELSYEQYF
TGTGCCAGCAGCCAGCGGGAGCTCTCCTACGAGCAGTACTTC
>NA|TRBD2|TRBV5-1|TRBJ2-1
CASSDSGTRDYNEQFF
TGCGCCAGCAGCGACTCAGGGACTAGGGACTACAATGAGCAGTTCTTC
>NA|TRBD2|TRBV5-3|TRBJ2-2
CAMSPGRQGGTGELFF
TGTGCCATGAGCCCCGGGAGGCAGGGCGGCACCGGGGAGCTGTTTTTT
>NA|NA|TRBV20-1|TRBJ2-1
CSTPSATVNEQFF
TGCAGTACCCCTAGCGCCACCGTCAATGAGCAGTTCTTC
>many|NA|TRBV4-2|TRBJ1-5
CASSLQTGSLDQPQHF
TGTGCCAGCAGCCTGCAGACAGGTTCGTTGGATCAGCCCCAGCATTTT
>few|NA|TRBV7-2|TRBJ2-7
CASSPQWGREQYF
TGTGCCAGCAGCCCCCAATGGGGGCGTGAGCAGTACTTC
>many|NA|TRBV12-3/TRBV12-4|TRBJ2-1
CASSSTGGAGNEQFF
TGTGCCAGCAGCTCAACCGGGGGCGCGGGCAATGAGCAGTTCTTC
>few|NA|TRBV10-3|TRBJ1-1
CAISTMNTEAFF
TGTGCCATATCCACTATGAACACTGAAGCTTTCTTT
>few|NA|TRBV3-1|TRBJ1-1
CASSNQAMNTEAFF
TGTGCCAGCAGTAACCAGGCGATGAACACTGAAGCTTTCTTT
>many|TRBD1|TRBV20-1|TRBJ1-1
CSARVGTGVITEAFF
TGCAGTGCTAGAGTCGGGACAGGGGTTATCACTGAAGCTTTCTTT
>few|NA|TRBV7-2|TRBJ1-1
CASSDSGRLSSTEAFF
TGTGCCAGCAGCGATTCCGGGAGGTTAAGTAGCACTGAAGCTTTCTTT
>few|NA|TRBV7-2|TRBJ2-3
CASSLAPVRERGTDTQYF
TGTGCCAGCAGCTTAGCCCCGGTACGGGAGAGAGGCACAGATACGCAGTATTTT
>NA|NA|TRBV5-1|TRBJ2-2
CASRLGPGNTGELFF
TGCGCCAGCAGGCTGGGTCCGGGGAACACCGGGGAGCTGTTTTTT
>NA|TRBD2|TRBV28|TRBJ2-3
CASASGSHSDTQYF
TGTGCCAGCGCGAGCGGGAGTCACTCAGATACGCAGTATTTT
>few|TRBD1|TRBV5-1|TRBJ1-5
CASSGTGGGQPQHF
TGCGCCAGCAGCGGGACAGGGGGCGGGCAGCCCCAGCATTTT
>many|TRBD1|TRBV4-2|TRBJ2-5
CASSRGQGSQETQYF
TGTGCCAGCAGCCGAGGACAGGGGAGCCAAGAGACCCAGTACTTC
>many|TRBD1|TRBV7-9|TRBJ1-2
CASSLVSGTGGFYGYTF
TGTGCCAGCAGCTTAGTCTCCGGGACAGGGGGCTTCTATGGCTACACCTTC
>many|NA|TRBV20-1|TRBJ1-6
CSASPGSSYNSPLHF
TGCAGTGCTAGTCCTGGGAGCTCCTATAATTCACCCCTCCACTTT
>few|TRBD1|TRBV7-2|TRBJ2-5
CASKSGTVRQETQYF
TGTGCCAGCAAATCCGGGACAGTCAGGCAAGAGACCCAGTACTTC
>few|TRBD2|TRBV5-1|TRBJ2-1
CASSFSAGVYNEQFF
TGCGCCAGCAGCTTCTCAGCGGGAGTGTACAATGAGCAGTTCTTC
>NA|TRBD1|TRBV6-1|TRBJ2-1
CASSPRWDRDIHEQFF
TGTGCCAGCAGTCCACGATGGGACAGGGATATTCATGAGCAGTTCTTC
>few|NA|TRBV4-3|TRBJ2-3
CASSRGGQSDTQYF
TGCGCCAGCAGCCGGGGGGGGCAGTCAGATACGCAGTATTTT
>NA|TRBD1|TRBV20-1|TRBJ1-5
CSATRQGDQPQHF
TGCAGTGCTACAAGGCAGGGGGATCAGCCCCAGCATTTT